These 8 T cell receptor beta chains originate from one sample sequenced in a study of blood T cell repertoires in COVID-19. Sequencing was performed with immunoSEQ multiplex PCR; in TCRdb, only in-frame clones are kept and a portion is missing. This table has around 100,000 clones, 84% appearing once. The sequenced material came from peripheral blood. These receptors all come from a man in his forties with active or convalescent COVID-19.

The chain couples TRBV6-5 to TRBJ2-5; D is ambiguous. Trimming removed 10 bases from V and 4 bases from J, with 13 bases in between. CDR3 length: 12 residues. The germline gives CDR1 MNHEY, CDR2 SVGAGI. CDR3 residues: CATKNTVETQYF. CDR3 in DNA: TGTGCCACCAAGAATACTGTAGAGACCCAGTACTTC.

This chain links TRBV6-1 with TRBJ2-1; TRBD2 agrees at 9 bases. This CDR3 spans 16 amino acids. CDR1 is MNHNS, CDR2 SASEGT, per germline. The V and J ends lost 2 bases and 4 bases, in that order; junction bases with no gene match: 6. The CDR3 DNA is TGTGCCAGCAGTGAATATGCTAGCGGGGATTACAATGAGCAGTTCTTC. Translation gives CASSEYASGDYNEQFF.

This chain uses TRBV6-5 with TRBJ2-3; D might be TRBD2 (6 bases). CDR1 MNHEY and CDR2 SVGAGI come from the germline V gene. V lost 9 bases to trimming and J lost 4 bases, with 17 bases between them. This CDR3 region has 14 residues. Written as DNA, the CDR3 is TGTGCCAGTAGAAACGGGGGTAGTTCAGATACGCAGTATTTT. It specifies CASRNGGSSDTQYF.

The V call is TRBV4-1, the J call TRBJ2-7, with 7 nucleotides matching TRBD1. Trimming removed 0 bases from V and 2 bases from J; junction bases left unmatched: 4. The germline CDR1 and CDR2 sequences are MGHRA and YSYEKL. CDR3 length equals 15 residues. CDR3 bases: TGCGCCAGCAGCCAAGAAGGGACAGCTCCCTACGAGCAGTACTTC. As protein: CASSQEGTAPYEQYF.

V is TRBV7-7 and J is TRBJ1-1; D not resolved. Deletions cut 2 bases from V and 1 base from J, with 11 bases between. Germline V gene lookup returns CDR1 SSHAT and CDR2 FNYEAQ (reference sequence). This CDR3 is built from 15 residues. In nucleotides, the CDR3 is TGTGCCAGCAGCTTACCCAGACATTCGAACACTGAAGCTTTCTTT. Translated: CASSLPRHSNTEAFF.

The CDR3 DNA is TGTGCGAGGGCCCTTGGGAGTCAGCCCCAGCATTTT. Its protein product is CARALGSQPQHF. This rearrangement joins TRBV18 to TRBJ1-5, with unresolved D. The length of the CDR3 is 12 residues. Germline lookup yields CDR1 KGHSH and CDR2 LQKENI.

The CDR3 spells CASSLVSSTDTQYF. CDR3 bases: TGCGCCAGCAGCTTGGTTTCTAGCACAGATACGCAGTATTTT. This chain connects TRBV5-1 to TRBJ2-3; D not certain. The CDR3 is made up of 14 amino acids. Germline V gene lookup returns CDR1 SGHRS and CDR2 YFSETQ. Trimming stripped 0 bases from V and 0 bases from J, with 5 bases between.

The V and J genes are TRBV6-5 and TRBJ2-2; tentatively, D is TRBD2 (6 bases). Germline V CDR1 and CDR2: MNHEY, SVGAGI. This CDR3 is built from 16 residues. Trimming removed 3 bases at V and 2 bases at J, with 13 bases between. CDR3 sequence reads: CASSYSGHPNTGELFF. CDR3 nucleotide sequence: TGTGCCAGCAGTTATAGCGGACACCCTAACACCGGGGAGCTGTTTTTT.